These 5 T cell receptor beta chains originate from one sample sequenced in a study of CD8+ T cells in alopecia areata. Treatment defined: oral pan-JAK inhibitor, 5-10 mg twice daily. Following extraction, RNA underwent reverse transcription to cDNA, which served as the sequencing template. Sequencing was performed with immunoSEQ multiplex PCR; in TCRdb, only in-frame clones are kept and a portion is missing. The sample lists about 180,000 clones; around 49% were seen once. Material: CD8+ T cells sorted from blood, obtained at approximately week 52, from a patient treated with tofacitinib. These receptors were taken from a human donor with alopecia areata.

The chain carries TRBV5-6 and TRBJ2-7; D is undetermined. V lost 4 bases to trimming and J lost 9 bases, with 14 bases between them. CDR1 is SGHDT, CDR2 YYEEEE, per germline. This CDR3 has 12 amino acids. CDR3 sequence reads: CASSPGPTVQYF. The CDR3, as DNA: TGTGCCAGCAGCCCGGGTCCCACCGTGCAGTACTTC.

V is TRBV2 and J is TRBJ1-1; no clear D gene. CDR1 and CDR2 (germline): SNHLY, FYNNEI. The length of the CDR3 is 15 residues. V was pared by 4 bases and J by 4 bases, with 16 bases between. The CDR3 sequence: CASSGGRLISTEAFF. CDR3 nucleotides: TGTGCCAGCAGTGGGGGTCGTCTTATAAGCACTGAAGCTTTCTTT.

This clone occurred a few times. The CDR3 region has the DNA TGTGCCAGCAGCTTAGACTACGAGCAGTACTTC. It encodes CASSLDYEQYF. V and J are TRBV7-2 and TRBJ2-7; the D is unclear. Trimming left V 1 base short and J 3 bases short, with 1 base between. The CDR3 spans 11 residues. Germline V lookup: CDR1 SGHTA, CDR2 FQGNSA.

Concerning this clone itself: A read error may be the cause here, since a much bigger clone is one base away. CDR3 DNA: TGTGCCAGCAGCGACAGGGGGCCAGATACGCAGTATTTT. Translating gives CASSDRGPDTQYF. The V and J genes are TRBV27 and TRBJ2-3; 10 nucleotides match TRBD1. In germline, CDR1 is MNHEY, CDR2 SMNVEV (reference sequence). The CDR3 runs to 13 residues. After removal of 6 bases from V and 4 bases from J, the junction contained 1 base not matched to a gene.

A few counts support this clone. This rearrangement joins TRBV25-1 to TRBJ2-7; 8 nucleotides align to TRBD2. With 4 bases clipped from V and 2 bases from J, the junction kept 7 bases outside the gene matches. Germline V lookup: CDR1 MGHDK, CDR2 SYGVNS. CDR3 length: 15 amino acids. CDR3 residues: CASSVGGGSAYEQYF. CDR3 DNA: TGTGCCAGCAGTGTAGGCGGGGGGTCCGCCTACGAGCAGTACTTC.